These T cell receptor beta chains were read from a single sample in a study of T cells in Graves' hyperthyroidism and ophthalmopathy. TCRdb passed the multiplex PCR reads through MiXCR, listing each CDR3 protein once. Here the sample spans roughly 660,000 distinct CDR3 sequences, around 15% being singletons. The sequenced material came from blood. The origin of the receptors is a man between 45 and 60 years old with Graves' hyperthyroidism. CDR3s include the opening cysteine and the closing phenylalanine or tryptophan. Fields, in order: V gene, J gene, CDR3 protein.

>TRBV12-3/TRBV12-4|TRBJ2-3
CASSFASITDTQYF
>TRBV7-9|TRBJ1-5
CASSSGTAQEHF
>TRBV6-1|TRBJ1-1
CASVDLKPTEAFF
>TRBV6-1|TRBJ2-1
CASRSFGESLDEQFF
>TRBV11-1|TRBJ2-1
CASSPSELAEQFF
>TRBV12-3/TRBV12-4|TRBJ1-4
CASSFTGRNEKLFF
>TRBV7-9|TRBJ1-3
CASSLSVSGNTIYF
>TRBV3-1|TRBJ1-1
CASSHAPSGGTEAFF
>TRBV2|TRBJ2-1
CASSEGTAYNEQFF
>TRBV28|TRBJ1-5
CASSSSGVPGFQPQHF
>TRBV4-3|TRBJ2-7
CASSQVFDVGNEQYF
>TRBV20-1|TRBJ1-4
CSSVGVATNEKLSF
>TRBV18|TRBJ1-1
CASSPDTGGIGPEAFF
>TRBV2|TRBJ2-3
CASSGERGSTDTQYF
>TRBV9|TRBJ2-7
CASSGRDSLYEQYF
>TRBV27|TRBJ2-1
CASSLTRRGQINEQFF
>TRBV15|TRBJ1-1
CATSSFWMNTEAFF
>TRBV5-1|TRBJ2-3
CASSWTGQLPMGDTQYF
>TRBV27|TRBJ2-3
CASSLVGEGVDTQYF
>TRBV25-1|TRBJ2-7
CASSGFDREQGSDEQYF
>TRBV20-1|TRBJ2-1
CSAKPGFNEQFF
>TRBV7-2|TRBJ1-2
CASSLERRGYTF
>TRBV6-2/TRBV6-3|TRBJ2-5
CASRQISQETQYF
>TRBV20-1|TRBJ1-6
CSARWTGGDNSPLHF